This entry lists 31 T cell receptor beta chains sequenced from one sample in a study of Tregs in tolerant kidney transplant recipients. The repertoire was sequenced with immunoSEQ multiplex PCR; TCRdb's copy has only in-frame clones and lacks some. The sample records around 64,000 clones, over 75% being singletons. Recipients received nonmyeloablative bone marrow transplants from related graft donors, with transient mixed chimerism. The sequencing here drew on CD4+ T cells from blood (PBMCs), taken 6 months after the transplant. The receptor source for this set is a human patient who received a combined kidney and bone marrow transplant. Some T cells may be transferred from the graft donor.

The genes are TRBV4-1 and TRBJ2-5, with 11 bases fitting TRBD1. The better agreement between TRBJ2-7 and the DNA end casts doubt on the J call. The germline V gene encodes CDR1 MGHRA and CDR2 YSYEKL. The CDR3 length is 15 residues. The CDR3: CASSPGQGAGYEQYF. In DNA, the CDR3 is TGCGCCAGCAGCCCAGGACAGGGGGCGGGGTACGAGCAGTACTTC.

Only a few counts were recorded for this clone. The V call is TRBV10-2, the J call TRBJ2-7, with D uncertain. The CDR3 runs to 11 residues. V lost 3 bases, J lost 3 bases, and 3 bases lay in between. Germline CDR1 and CDR2: WSHSY and SAAADI. CDR3 loop: CASSDLYEQYF. The CDR3 DNA follows: TGCGCCAGCAGTGACCTCTACGAGCAGTACTTC.

The chain joins TRBV30 to TRBJ2-2; D is undetermined. This CDR3 comprises 13 residues. CDR1 and CDR2 (germline): GTSNPN, SVGIG (reference sequence). V was trimmed by 0 bases and J by 4 bases, leaving 6 bases between them. This chain's CDR3 is CAWSVQSTGELFF. In nucleotides, the CDR3 is TGTGCCTGGAGTGTACAGAGCACCGGGGAGCTGTTTTTT. The whole variable domain, filled in from reference TRBV30 and TRBJ2-2, reads SQTIHQWPATLVQPVGSPLSLECTVEGTSNPNLYWYRQAAGRGLQLLFYSVGIGQISSEVPQNLSASRPQDRQFILSSKKLLLSDSGFYLCAWSVQSTGELFFGEGSRLTVL.

The chain joins TRBV5-6 to TRBJ1-1, with TRBD1 as a possible D gene (5 bases). The V gene lost 2 bases and the J gene lost 7 bases, with 12 bases spanning the gap. The CDR3 extends over 13 amino acids. The germline gives CDR1 SGHDT, CDR2 YYEEEE. The DNA for the CDR3 is TGTGCCAGCAGCTTAGGGACTTACCTTGAAGCTTTCTTT. It yields the protein CASSLGTYLEAFF.

This clone has only a few counts. This chain connects TRBV15 to TRBJ2-7, with 9 bases fitting TRBD2. Germline values: CDR1 LNHNV, CDR2 YYDKDF (reference sequence). The length of the CDR3 is 13 residues. Unmatched junction bases numbered 0, after V lost 3 bases and J lost 3 bases. CDR3 in DNA: TGTGCCACCAGCAGGACTAGCGGCTACGAGCAGTACTTC. Protein: CATSRTSGYEQYF. The full variable domain, completed using reference TRBV15 and TRBJ2-7, is DAMVIQNPRYQVTQFGKPVTLSCSQTLNHNVMYWYQQKSSQAPKLLFHYYDKDFNNEADTPDNFQSRRPNTSFCFLDIRSPGLGDTAMYLCATSRTSGYEQYFGPGTRLTVT.

This clone was picked up one time. The V call is TRBV28, the J call TRBJ1-5; 9 bases map to TRBD1. Per the germline V gene, CDR1 is MDHEN and CDR2 is SYDVKM. The CDR3 has 14 residues. Losses at the gene ends were 4 bases for V and 6 bases for J; bases not matched to a gene: 4. In DNA, the CDR3 is TGTGCCAGCAGTTCAACAGGGGGCGGTCAGCCCCAGCATTTT. Its translation: CASSSTGGGQPQHF. Full variable domain (rest looked up from reference TRBV28 and TRBJ1-5): DVKVTQSSRYLVKRTGEKVFLECVQDMDHENMFWYRQDPGLGLRLIYFSYDVKMKEKGDIPEGYSVSREKKERFSLILESASTNQTSMYLCASSSTGGGQPQHFGDGTRLSIL.

The chain joins TRBV5-1 to TRBJ2-7; 7 bases line up with TRBD1. The germline CDR1 and CDR2 sequences are SGHRS and YFSETQ. With 3 bases clipped from V and 7 bases from J, the junction kept 10 bases outside the gene matches. The CDR3 sequence is 14 residues long. This chain's CDR3 is CASSWDTQGLEQYF. CDR3 sequence (DNA): TGCGCCAGCAGCTGGGATACACAGGGGTTGGAGCAGTACTTC. Filled out from reference TRBV5-1 and TRBJ2-7, the complete variable domain reads KAGVTQTPRYLIKTRGQQVTLSCSPISGHRSVSWYQQTPGQGLQFLFEYFSETQRNKGNFPGRFSGRQFSNSRSEMNVSTLELGDSALYLCASSWDTQGLEQYFGPGTRLTVT.

This chain uses TRBV11-3 with TRBJ2-7; D is perhaps TRBD1 (6 bases). Per the germline V gene, CDR1 is SGHNT and CDR2 is YENEEA. Trimming stripped 2 bases from V and 4 bases from J, with 9 bases between. CDR3 length equals 13 residues. The CDR3 DNA is TGTGCCAGCAGCTTATTCAGGGGATACGAGCAGTACTTC. This codes for CASSLFRGYEQYF.

The J gene is TRBJ2-5, the V gene TRBV5-1, with a weak D call TRBD1 (6 bases). CDR3 size: 13 residues. Trimming cost V 3 bases and J 3 bases, with 9 bases left between them. Germline CDR1 reads SGHRS; CDR2 reads YFSETQ. This CDR3 is CASSSPGEETQYF. In DNA form, the CDR3 reads TGCGCCAGCAGCTCTCCAGGGGAAGAGACCCAGTACTTC.

V usage is TRBV6-5 and J usage is TRBJ2-5; D possibly corresponds to TRBD2 (6 bases). The CDR3 spans 15 residues. The germline V gene encodes CDR1 MNHEY and CDR2 SVGAGI. Trimming took 6 bases from V and 5 from J, leaving 19 bases between them. The CDR3 region is CASRNNLARWETQYF. In nucleotides, the CDR3 is TGTGCCAGCAGGAACAATCTAGCGAGATGGGAGACCCAGTACTTC.

The chain combines TRBV7-2 with TRBJ1-2, with 7 bases fitting TRBD1. The V segment lost 5 bases and the J segment 2 bases; nucleotides outside the gene matches: 5. CDR1 and CDR2 from the germline V gene are SGHTA and FQGNSA. The CDR3 covers 14 residues. This CDR3 reads CASSQGTANYGYTF. As DNA, the CDR3 is TGTGCCAGCAGCCAAGGGACAGCCAACTATGGCTACACCTTC.

This clone occurred once. The chain couples TRBV4-3 to TRBJ2-7; tentative D call: TRBD2 (5 bases). Trimming removed 1 base from V and 0 bases from J, with 10 bases in between. The CDR3 loop spans 15 amino acids. Germline V gene lookup returns CDR1 LGHNA and CDR2 YSLEER. The CDR3 DNA is TGCGCCAGCAGCCAAGGGGAGTGGAGCTCCTACGAGCAGTACTTC. Amino acids: CASSQGEWSSYEQYF.

The CDR3: CASSKSWGGAGDTQYF. In DNA form, the CDR3 reads TGTGCCAGCAGCAAAAGTTGGGGGGGGGCGGGAGATACGCAGTATTTT. This chain uses TRBV7-9 with TRBJ2-3, with a tentative D call TRBD2 (7 bases). V lost 5 bases to trimming and J lost 5 bases, with 20 bases between them. Germline assignment: CDR1 SEHNR and CDR2 FQNEAQ (reference sequence). The length of the CDR3 is 16 residues.

The chain employs TRBV5-6 and TRBJ2-5; 8 positions match TRBD2. TRBJ2-7 matches the DNA end more closely, so the J call is doubtful. CDR1 and CDR2 (germline): SGHDT, YYEEEE. The CDR3 totals 18 residues. The CDR3 loop reads CASSFRLALLGRSYEQYF. The CDR3 DNA reads TGTGCCAGCAGCTTTAGACTAGCGCTCCTGGGGCGCTCCTACGAGCAGTACTTC.

The chain recombines TRBV4-2 with TRBJ1-3; 9 nucleotides match TRBD1. Germline V gene sequence: CDR1 LGHNA, CDR2 YNFKEQ. The CDR3 runs to 22 residues. The ends lost 1 base at V and 0 bases at J; junction bases unmatched: 19. DNA of the CDR3: TGTGCCAGCAGCCAAGGGACAGGGGAGTTCTCCGAGGTCCAAAGCTCTGGAAACACCATATATTTT. Translating gives CASSQGTGEFSEVQSSGNTIYF.

This clone was found once. V and J are TRBV19 and TRBJ2-2; perhaps TRBD2 as D (5 bases). Trimming took off 3 bases at V and 0 bases at J, with 11 bases between the two ends. There are 16 residues in the CDR3. Germline V gives CDR1 LNHDA, CDR2 SQIVND (reference sequence). In DNA, the CDR3 is TGTGCCAGTAGTATCGCGTCGGGGACGAACACCGGGGAGCTGTTTTTT. It yields the protein CASSIASGTNTGELFF.

The rearrangement uses TRBV14 and TRBJ2-3, with D possibly TRBD2 on 6 matching bases. Germline values: CDR1 SGHDN, CDR2 FVKESK. The V end lost 1 base, the J end lost 2 bases, and 13 bases lay between the germline ends. The CDR3 loop spans 16 amino acids. The CDR3 DNA sequence: TGTGCCAGCAGCCAAGCGGGGACTTTCCCCACAGATACGCAGTATTTT. It yields the protein CASSQAGTFPTDTQYF. Drawing the rest from reference TRBV14 and TRBJ2-3, the complete variable domain is EAGVTQFPSHSVIEKGQTVTLRCDPISGHDNLYWYRRVMGKEIKFLLHFVKESKQDESGMPNNRFLAERTGGTYSTLKVQPAELEDSGVYFCASSQAGTFPTDTQYFGPGTRLTVL.

This rearrangement joins TRBV7-9 to TRBJ1-2, with 7 bases that match TRBD1. The CDR3 contains 17 residues. J was trimmed by 4 bases and V by 0 bases; bases with no gene match: 11. Looked up from germline, CDR1 is SEHNR and CDR2 is FQNEAQ (reference sequence). CDR3 DNA: TGTGCCAGCAGCTTAGCCACGCATAGACAGGGTGGCTATGGCTACACCTTC. Its translation is CASSLATHRQGGYGYTF.

J is TRBJ2-7 and V is TRBV6-5; weak D call: TRBD1 (6 bases). This CDR3 has 13 residues. V was clipped by 6 bases and J by 2 bases, with 11 bases between them. Germline assignment: CDR1 MNHEY and CDR2 SVGAGI. In nucleotides, the CDR3 is TGTGCCAGCAGCCGACAGGTTACCTACGAGCAGTACTTC. This translates into CASSRQVTYEQYF.

V is TRBV19 and J is TRBJ1-5; D unresolved. CDR1 LNHDA and CDR2 SQIVND come from the germline V gene (reference sequence). The CDR3 covers 15 residues. Trimming pared 3 bases from V and 3 bases from J, leaving 12 bases between. The CDR3 bases are TGTGCCAGTAGTATCCGAACAGCACTCAATCAGCCCCAGCATTTT. Translating gives CASSIRTALNQPQHF. Supplemented by reference TRBV19 and TRBJ1-5, the full variable domain reads DGGITQSPKYLFRKEGQNVTLSCEQNLNHDAMYWYRQDPGQGLRLIYYSQIVNDFQKGDIAEGYSVSREKKESFPLTVTSAQKNPTAFYLCASSIRTALNQPQHFGDGTRLSIL.

The chain links TRBV30 to TRBJ1-2; D unresolved. This CDR3 is built from 13 residues. CDR1 and CDR2 from the germline V gene are GTSNPN and SVGIG (reference sequence). V was cut by 8 bases and J by 4 bases, with 17 bases left in between. The DNA for the CDR3 is TGTGCCGCAAGGGCGGCGGGAGGCTATGGCTACACCTTC. Translation: CAARAAGGYGYTF.

This clone was picked up a small number of times. This chain joins TRBV11-3 and TRBJ2-7, with a tentative D call TRBD1 (6 bases). The CDR3 is 16 residues long. CDR1 and CDR2 from the germline V gene are SGHNT and YENEEA. V was pared by 5 bases and J by 3 bases, with 20 bases between. The CDR3 region has the DNA TGTGCCAGCAGCCCGCGACCGGGACACGGGGACTACGAGCAGTACTTC. Translation: CASSPRPGHGDYEQYF.

Of note for this clone: A junction end diverges from the germline sequence, so it may reflect a read error. V and J are TRBV7-9 and TRBJ1-2; possibly TRBD1 for D (6 bases). This CDR3 region has 11 residues. Germline V CDR1 and CDR2: SEHNR, FQNEAQ (reference sequence). The CDR3 coding sequence is TGTGCCAGCAGCTACTTGGCAGGGGAAATATTC. Residues: CASSYLAGEIF.

V is TRBV19 and J is TRBJ1-4, with D perhaps matching TRBD1 (6 bases). In germline, CDR1 is LNHDA, CDR2 SQIVND (reference sequence). V was pared by 6 bases and J by 4 bases, with 12 bases between. This CDR3 comprises 14 residues. CDR3 loop: CASRTGSINEKLFF. The CDR3 DNA sequence: TGTGCCAGTAGGACAGGTTCCATTAATGAAAAACTGTTTTTT.

The chain employs TRBV11-3 and TRBJ2-5, with 7 bases identical to TRBD1. Trimming took 1 base from V and 7 from J; bases not matched to a gene: 12. The CDR3 loop spans 16 amino acids. CDR1 SGHNT and CDR2 YENEEA come from the germline V gene. CDR3 protein: CASSLGAGTAEWTQYF. The CDR3 nucleotides read TGTGCCAGCAGCTTAGGCGCCGGGACAGCCGAATGGACCCAGTACTTC.

The chain carries TRBV2 and TRBJ2-3, with D perhaps TRBD2 (5 bases). CDR1 SNHLY and CDR2 FYNNEI come from the germline V gene. The CDR3 contains 14 residues. V was pared by 4 bases and J by 5 bases, with 13 bases between. CDR3 DNA: TGTGCCAGCAGTGTAGGCGGAGGCGGAGATACGCAGTATTTT. This gives the protein CASSVGGGGDTQYF.

V and J are TRBV4-2 and TRBJ2-1; D might be TRBD1 (5 bases). CDR1 and CDR2 from the germline V gene are LGHNA and YNFKEQ. V was cut by 3 bases and J by 9 bases, with 12 bases left in between. The CDR3 is made up of 13 amino acids. CDR3 sequence reads: CASSHTQGFEQFF. The CDR3 bases are TGTGCCAGCAGCCACACCCAGGGCTTTGAGCAGTTCTTC.

The CDR3 sequence is CASSLLQYTDTQYF. DNA for the CDR3: TGTGCCAGCAGCTTATTGCAGTACACAGATACGCAGTATTTT. V and J are TRBV11-2 and TRBJ2-3; D gene ambiguous. V gave up 2 bases and J gave up 2 bases, with 8 bases separating them. The length of the CDR3 is 14 residues. Germline loops: CDR1 SGHAT, CDR2 FQNNGV.

The V and J genes are TRBV7-9 and TRBJ1-1; D is uncertain. This CDR3 contains 18 residues. Germline V lookup: CDR1 SEHNR, CDR2 FQNEAQ (reference sequence). V lost 2 bases to trimming and J lost 5 bases, with 24 bases between them. CDR3 region: CASSLSGTPGKSGTEAFF. CDR3 sequence (DNA): TGTGCCAGCAGCTTAAGCGGAACCCCCGGGAAAAGTGGGACTGAAGCTTTCTTT.

This chain uses TRBV10-3 with TRBJ1-2; TRBD1 might be the D (5 bases). The CDR3 is 13 residues long. Germline V gives CDR1 ENHRY, CDR2 SYGVKD. Trimming took off 0 bases at V and 6 bases at J, with 8 bases between the two ends. The CDR3 region is CAISESIGDGYTF. CDR3 DNA sequence: TGTGCCATCAGTGAGTCGATAGGGGATGGCTACACCTTC.

The genes are TRBV5-6 and TRBJ2-7; weak D call: TRBD1 (6 bases). The germline V gene has CDR1 SGHDT and CDR2 YYEEEE. Trimming took 4 bases from V and 0 from J, leaving 14 bases between them. This CDR3 region has 15 residues. The CDR3 DNA reads TGTGCCAGCAGCCGGGCAACAGGGAGCTCCTACGAGCAGTACTTC. It specifies CASSRATGSSYEQYF.